This TCR beta chain was retrieved from a study of T-cell memory formation after mild COVID-19. Whole-study context: Clusters of TCRs were largely donor specific.

Points on this clonotype: What it binds is unknown.

The CDR3 has 15 residues. Germline lookup yields CDR1 SGHTA and CDR2 FQGTGA. Trimming removed 2 bases at V and 6 bases at J, with 14 bases between. General study results and limits: Later expanders leaned toward CD4+, whereas clones contracting from day 15 to 85 were balanced CD4/CD8. CM and EM subsets held most contracting CD4+ clones; EMRA held CD8+ ones.

Barcoded TCR alpha and TCR beta cDNA libraries with UMIs came from 5'RACE using constant-segment primers. MiXCR, applied by TCRdb to the 5' RACE reads, yields one record per CDR3 protein. The sample has hundreds of thousands of distinct CDR3 sequences; about a fifth are singletons. This sequence joins TRBV7-3 and TRBJ2-1; either TRBD1 or TRBD2 may fit D (5 bases each). Sample: PBMCs or a T cell subset sorted from them (not recorded which). The receptor's source is an adult woman who had mild COVID-19 (a few samples of this study predate the infection). Cell type and time point are not known. The CDR3 DNA sequence: TGTGCCAGCAGCTTATGGGGACGGGGTGGCAATGAGCAGTTCTTC. Its protein is CASSLWGRGGNEQFF. Full variable domain (outside the CDR3, taken from reference TRBV7-3 and TRBJ2-1): GAGVSQTPSNKVTEKGKYVELRCDPISGHTALYWYRQSLGQGPEFLIYFQGTGAADDSGLPNDRFFAVRPEGSVSTLKIQRTERGDSAVYLCASSLWGRGGNEQFFGPGTRLTVL.